These T cell receptor beta chains were read from a single sample in a study of vaccination and CD4 T cells after COVID-19. What these receptors recognize is not known. TCRdb re-derived calls from the PCR reads in MiXCR, one entry per CDR3 protein. The sample shows 10,000 to 12,000 distinct CDR3 sequences, roughly 56% of them seen only once. Sequencing was carried out using CD4+ T cells from blood, cultured in vitro. These receptors were collected from a human donor who had recovered from COVID-19. The CDR3 runs from the conserved cysteine through the conserved F or W.

TRBJ1-1 | TRBV30 | CAWDRTGVAEAFF
TRBJ2-7 | TRBV6-2/TRBV6-3 | CASRGLAGANTPLSYEQYF
TRBJ2-2 | TRBV5-1 | CASSSPGITGELFF
TRBJ2-7 | TRBV18 | CASSPPSAREQYF
TRBJ2-1 | TRBV7-9 | CASSLGQVYNEQFF
TRBJ1-5 | TRBV28 | CASNEKGDQPQHF
TRBJ1-2 | TRBV27 | CASSLSGTTNYGYTF
TRBJ2-5 | TRBV28 | CASSQYSGGETQYF
TRBJ2-5 | TRBV20-1 | CSAWTSGSQETQYF
TRBJ1-2 | TRBV5-1 | CASSGDRDGYTF
TRBJ2-5 | TRBV7-2 | CASSRTETQYF
TRBJ1-3 | TRBV5-6 | CASSLYMRINTIYF
TRBJ2-1 | TRBV12-3/TRBV12-4 | CASSRQALAGTNEQFF
TRBJ2-7 | TRBV10-1 | CASSPGTGGFEQYF
TRBJ1-1 | TRBV27 | CASSLRTLTGSTEAFF
TRBJ2-1 | TRBV24-1 | CATPPGTRYNEQFF
TRBJ2-5 | TRBV20-1 | CSAGLGTGEETQYF
TRBJ1-2 | TRBV2 | CASSEAAGQGVYGYTF
TRBJ2-6 | TRBV28 | CASSSPLGLGANVLTF
TRBJ1-2 | TRBV28 | CASTIGGQTANYGYTF
TRBJ2-3 | TRBV20-1 | CSASLAGASSQDTQYF
TRBJ1-5 | TRBV20-1 | CSASESALSNQPQHF
TRBJ2-7 | TRBV19 | CASSLRRGTSYEQYF
TRBJ1-2 | TRBV2 | CATAGTSYGYTF
TRBJ1-1 | TRBV6-5 | CASSSRTGGEWAEVFF
TRBJ1-5 | TRBV7-9 | CASSEARRGDKNQPQHF
TRBJ1-6 | TRBV30 | CAWSVQGVSPLHF
TRBJ2-7 | TRBV10-3 | CAISESGAPIYEQYF
TRBJ1-2 | TRBV6-4 | CASSEEGRGSHYGYTF
TRBJ2-2 | TRBV10-1 | CASTGTVGELFF
TRBJ1-6 | TRBV2 | CASSVGSGSPLHF
TRBJ1-1 | TRBV29-1 | CSVEDGTGGAFF
TRBJ2-5 | TRBV7-3 | CASSRDYGETQYF
TRBJ1-6 | TRBV5-1 | CASSLAGGARRDSPLHF
TRBJ2-5 | TRBV6-1 | CASRAEETQYF
TRBJ1-1 | TRBV12-3/TRBV12-4 | CASSLGARDRNTEAFF
TRBJ2-5 | TRBV6-1 | CASIWETQYF
TRBJ2-2 | TRBV10-3 | CAISERGDLNTGELFF
TRBJ1-2 | TRBV27 | CASSLSPTGAYGYTF
TRBJ2-2 | TRBV6-4 | CASSDRDTGELFF
TRBJ1-6 | TRBV6-5 | CASSYSGQGISPLHF
TRBJ2-1 | TRBV7-9 | CASSLQGARNEQFF
TRBJ2-1 | TRBV20-1 | CSARGFGLAGNNEQFF
TRBJ2-1 | TRBV6-2/TRBV6-3 | CASRTGGNEQFF
TRBJ1-5 | TRBV20-1 | CSASLQGARSNQPQHF
TRBJ1-6 | TRBV20-1 | CSANTGRGSPLHF
TRBJ2-2 | TRBV19 | CASSTPRTSGVTGELFF
TRBJ2-5 | TRBV28 | CASLPQGTQYF
TRBJ2-2 | TRBV7-2 | CASSLVGRTNTGELFF
TRBJ2-7 | TRBV28 | CASSLGLVPFEQYF